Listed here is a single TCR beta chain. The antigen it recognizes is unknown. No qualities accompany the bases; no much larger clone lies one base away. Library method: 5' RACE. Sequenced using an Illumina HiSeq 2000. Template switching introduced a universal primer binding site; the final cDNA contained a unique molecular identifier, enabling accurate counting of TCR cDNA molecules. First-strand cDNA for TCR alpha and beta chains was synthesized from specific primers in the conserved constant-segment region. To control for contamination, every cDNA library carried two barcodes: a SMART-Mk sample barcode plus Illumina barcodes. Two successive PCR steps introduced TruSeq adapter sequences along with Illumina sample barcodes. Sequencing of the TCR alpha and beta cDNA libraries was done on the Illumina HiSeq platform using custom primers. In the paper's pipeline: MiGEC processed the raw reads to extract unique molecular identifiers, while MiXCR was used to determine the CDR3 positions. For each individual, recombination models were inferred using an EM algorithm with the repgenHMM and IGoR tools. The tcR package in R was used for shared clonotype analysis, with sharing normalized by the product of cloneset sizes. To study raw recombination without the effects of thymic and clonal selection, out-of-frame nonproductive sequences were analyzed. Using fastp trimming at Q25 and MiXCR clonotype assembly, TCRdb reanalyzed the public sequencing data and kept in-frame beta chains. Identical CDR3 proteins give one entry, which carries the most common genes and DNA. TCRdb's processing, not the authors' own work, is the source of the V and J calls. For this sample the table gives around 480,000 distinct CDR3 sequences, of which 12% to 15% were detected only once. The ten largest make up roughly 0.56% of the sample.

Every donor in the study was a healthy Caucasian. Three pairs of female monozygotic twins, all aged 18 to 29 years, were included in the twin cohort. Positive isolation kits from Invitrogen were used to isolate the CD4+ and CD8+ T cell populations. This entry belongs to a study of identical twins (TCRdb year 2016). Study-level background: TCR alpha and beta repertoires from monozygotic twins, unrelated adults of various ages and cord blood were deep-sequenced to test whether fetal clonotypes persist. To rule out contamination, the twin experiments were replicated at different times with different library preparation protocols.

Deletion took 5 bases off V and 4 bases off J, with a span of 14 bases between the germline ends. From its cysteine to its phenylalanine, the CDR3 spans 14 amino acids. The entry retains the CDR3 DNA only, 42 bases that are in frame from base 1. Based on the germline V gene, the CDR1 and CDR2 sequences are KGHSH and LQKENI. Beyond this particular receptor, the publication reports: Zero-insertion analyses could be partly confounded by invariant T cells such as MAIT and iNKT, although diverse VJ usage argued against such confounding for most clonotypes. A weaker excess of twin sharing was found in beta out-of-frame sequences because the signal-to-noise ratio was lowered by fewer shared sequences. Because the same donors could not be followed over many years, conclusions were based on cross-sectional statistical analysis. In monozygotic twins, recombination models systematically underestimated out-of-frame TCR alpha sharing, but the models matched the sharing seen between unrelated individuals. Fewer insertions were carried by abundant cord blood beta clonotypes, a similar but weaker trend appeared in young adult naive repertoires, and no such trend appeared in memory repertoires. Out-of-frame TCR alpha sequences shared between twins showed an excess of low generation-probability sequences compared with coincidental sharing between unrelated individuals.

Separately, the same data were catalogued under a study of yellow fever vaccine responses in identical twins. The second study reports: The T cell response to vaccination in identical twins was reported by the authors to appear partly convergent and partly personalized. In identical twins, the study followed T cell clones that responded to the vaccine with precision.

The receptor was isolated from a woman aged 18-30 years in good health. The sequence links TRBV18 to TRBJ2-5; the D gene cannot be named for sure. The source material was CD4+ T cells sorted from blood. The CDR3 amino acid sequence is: CASSSLAMGETQYF. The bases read TGTGCCAGCTCATCCCTCGCAATGGGAGAGACCCAGTACTTC.